The count of the clone carrying this TCR beta chain is one. The data derive from a study of blood T cell repertoires in COVID-19. The ends were cut back, 0 bases at V and 2 bases at J, with 13 bases in the middle. The CDR3 is made up of 15 amino acids. CDR1 GTSNPN and CDR2 SVGIG come from the germline V gene (reference sequence). Some clones are missing from TCRdb's copy, which holds only in-frame ones; the method was immunoSEQ multiplex PCR. The data show around 110,000 clones, with over 80% seen just once and around 2% held by the top ten. The rearrangement joins TRBV30 to TRBJ2-5; D perhaps matches TRBD1 (6 bases). Sequencing was carried out using peripheral blood. The clonotype was recovered from a man aged 25-45 years with acute or convalescent COVID-19. The CDR3 sequence: CAWSVQGRWQETQYF. The CDR3 DNA reads as TGTGCCTGGAGTGTTCAGGGGCGCTGGCAAGAGACCCAGTACTTC.